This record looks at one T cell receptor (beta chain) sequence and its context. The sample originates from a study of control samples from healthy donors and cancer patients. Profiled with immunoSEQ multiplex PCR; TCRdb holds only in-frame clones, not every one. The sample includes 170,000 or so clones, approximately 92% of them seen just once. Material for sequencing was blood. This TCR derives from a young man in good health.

CDR3 nucleotides: TGCAGCGTTGGAATGGACAGGGAACACACCTTC. Amino acid sequence: CSVGMDREHTF. This chain uses TRBV29-1 with TRBJ1-2; 8 bases line up with TRBD1. V was pared by 4 bases and J by 12 bases, with 7 bases of the junction left unmatched. The CDR3 runs to 11 residues. CDR1 SQVTM and CDR2 ANQGSEA come from the germline V gene.